These 8 T cell receptor beta chains were sequenced from one sample in a study of cytomegalovirus exposure and HLA in healthy donors. PCR was performed using 60 Vbeta and 13 Jbeta primers. Sequenced by immunoSEQ multiplex PCR; TCRdb stores in-frame clones only, minus some. The sample lists approximately 120,000 clones; roughly 75% were seen once. The material sequenced was PBMCs. The receptors here all came from a man aged 25 to 45 in good health and CMV-seropositive.

In this sample, this clone turned up a few times. The rearrangement joins TRBV9 to TRBJ1-1, with 9 bases identical to TRBD1. CDR3 size: 13 residues. V was clipped by 6 bases and J by 5 bases; unmatched bases: 5. Germline CDR1 and CDR2: SGDLS and YYNGEE. The CDR3 spells CASKGQGGTEAFF. The CDR3 bases are TGTGCCAGCAAGGGACAGGGAGGAACTGAAGCTTTCTTT.

V usage is TRBV27 and J usage is TRBJ2-5, with D possibly TRBD1 on 5 matching bases. The V and J ends lost 5 bases and 3 bases respectively, with 10 bases between them. This CDR3 is 13 amino acids long. In germline, CDR1 is MNHEY, CDR2 SMNVEV (reference sequence). Here the CDR3 DNA reads TGTGCCAGCAGTCGTGACAGAAAAGAGACCCAGTACTTC. Translation gives CASSRDRKETQYF.

V gene TRBV30 combines with J gene TRBJ1-1, with 8 nucleotides matching TRBD1. There are 14 residues in the CDR3. The junction had 9 bases not matched to a gene; V was cut back by 4 bases and J by 5 bases. Germline V CDR1 and CDR2: GTSNPN, SVGIG (reference sequence). The CDR3 loop reads CAWNFGQGGTEAFF. CDR3 DNA sequence: TGTGCCTGGAACTTTGGACAGGGTGGAACTGAAGCTTTCTTT. Full variable domain (outside the CDR3, taken from reference TRBV30 and TRBJ1-1): SQTIHQWPATLVQPVGSPLSLECTVEGTSNPNLYWYRQAAGRGLQLLFYSVGIGQISSEVPQNLSASRPQDRQFILSSKKLLLSDSGFYLCAWNFGQGGTEAFFGQGTRLTVV.

Concerning this clone: Germline and junction disagree at one end, which may indicate a read error. The V call is TRBV6-1, the J call TRBJ2-7; D is uncertain. Germline V gene lookup returns CDR1 MNHNS and CDR2 SASEGT. The CDR3 consists of 12 residues. The CDR3 is CASSDLLGEKYF. CDR3 in DNA: TGTGCCAGCAGTGACCTCTTGGGCGAGAAGTACTTC.

This chain connects TRBV4-2 to TRBJ2-3; 9 bases map to TRBD1. CDR1 and CDR2 from the germline V gene are LGHNA and YNFKEQ. Trimming at V came to 4 bases and at J to 4 bases, leaving 9 bases not matched to a gene. This CDR3 contains 16 residues. The CDR3 DNA follows: TGTGCCAGCAGCCCCCGTCCCGGGACAGGGTCAGATACGCAGTATTTT. The encoded protein is CASSPRPGTGSDTQYF.

The chain joins TRBV5-4 to TRBJ2-7; the D gene is possibly TRBD1 (6 bases). Trimming removed 4 bases at V and 9 bases at J, with 20 bases between. This CDR3 has 14 residues. Per the germline V gene, CDR1 is SGHNT and CDR2 is YYREEE (reference sequence). CDR3: CASSPNLDGGRQYF. CDR3 nucleotide sequence: TGTGCCAGCAGCCCCAACCTCGATGGGGGCAGGCAGTACTTC.

This clone has a handful of counts. V usage is TRBV5-1 and J usage is TRBJ2-7; D perhaps matches TRBD1 (6 bases). CDR1 is SGHRS, CDR2 YFSETQ, per germline. V was cut by 4 bases and J by 3 bases, with 14 bases left in between. CDR3 size: 14 residues. CDR3 sequence reads: CASSHMDRGYEQYF. CDR3 in DNA: TGCGCCAGCAGCCACATGGACAGAGGCTACGAGCAGTACTTC.

This clone appeared a few times. This chain's CDR3 is CASNIQTNGDTQYF. CDR3 DNA: TGTGCCAGCAATATACAGACTAACGGAGATACGCAGTATTTT. This chain uses TRBV27 with TRBJ2-3; D is perhaps TRBD2 (5 bases). The CDR3 has 14 amino acids. Trimming removed 7 bases at V and 5 bases at J, with 16 bases between. CDR1 is MNHEY, CDR2 SMNVEV, per germline (reference sequence).